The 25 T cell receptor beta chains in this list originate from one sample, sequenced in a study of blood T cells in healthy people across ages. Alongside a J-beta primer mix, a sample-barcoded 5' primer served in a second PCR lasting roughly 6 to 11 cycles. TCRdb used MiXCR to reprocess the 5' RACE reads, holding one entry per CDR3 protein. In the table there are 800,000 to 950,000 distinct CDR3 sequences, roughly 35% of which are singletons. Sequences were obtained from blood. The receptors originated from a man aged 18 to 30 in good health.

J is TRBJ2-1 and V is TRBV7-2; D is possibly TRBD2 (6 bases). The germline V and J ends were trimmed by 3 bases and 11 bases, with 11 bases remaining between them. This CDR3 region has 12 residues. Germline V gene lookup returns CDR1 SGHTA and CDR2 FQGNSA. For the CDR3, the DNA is TGTGCCAGCAGCTTTATCCGGGAGAAGCAGTTCTTC. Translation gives CASSFIREKQFF. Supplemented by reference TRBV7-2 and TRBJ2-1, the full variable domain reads GAGVSQSPSNKVTEKGKDVELRCDPISGHTALYWYRQSLGQGLEFLIYFQGNSAPDKSGLPSDRFSAERTGGSVSTLTIQRTQQEDSAVYLCASSFIREKQFFGPGTRLTVL.

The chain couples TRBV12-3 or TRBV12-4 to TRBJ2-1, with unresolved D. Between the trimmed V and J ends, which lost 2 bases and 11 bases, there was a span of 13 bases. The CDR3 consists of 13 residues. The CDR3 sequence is CASSLTELGKQFF. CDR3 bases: TGTGCCAGCAGTTTAACGGAGTTGGGGAAGCAGTTCTTC.

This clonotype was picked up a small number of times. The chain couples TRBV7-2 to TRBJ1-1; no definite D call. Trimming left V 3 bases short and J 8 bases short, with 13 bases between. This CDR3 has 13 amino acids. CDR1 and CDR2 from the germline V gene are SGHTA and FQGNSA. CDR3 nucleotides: TGTGCCAGCAGCTTTAGGACGACTAACGAAGCTTTCTTT. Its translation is CASSFRTTNEAFF.

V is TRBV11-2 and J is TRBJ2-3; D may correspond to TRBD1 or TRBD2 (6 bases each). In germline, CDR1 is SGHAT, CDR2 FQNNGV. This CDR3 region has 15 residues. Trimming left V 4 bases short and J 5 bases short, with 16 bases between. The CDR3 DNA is TGTGCCAGCAGCTCGAGGGGGGCGCCGGGAGATACGCAGTATTTT. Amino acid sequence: CASSSRGAPGDTQYF.

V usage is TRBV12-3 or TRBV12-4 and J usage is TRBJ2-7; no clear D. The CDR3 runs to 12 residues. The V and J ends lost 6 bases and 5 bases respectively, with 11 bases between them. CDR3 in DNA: TGTGCCAGCAGCCCCGACTGGGACGAGCAGTACTTC. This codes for CASSPDWDEQYF.

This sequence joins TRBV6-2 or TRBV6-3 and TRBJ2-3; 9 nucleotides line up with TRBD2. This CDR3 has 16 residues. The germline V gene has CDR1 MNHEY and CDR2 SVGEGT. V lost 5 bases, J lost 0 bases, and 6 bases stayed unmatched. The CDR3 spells CASSGLATTSTDTQYF. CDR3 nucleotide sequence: TGTGCCAGCAGTGGACTAGCGACGACTAGCACAGATACGCAGTATTTT.

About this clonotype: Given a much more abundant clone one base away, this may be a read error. CDR3 protein: CASKPRQVYYNEQFF. The DNA of the CDR3 is TGTGCCAGCAAACCACGACAGGTGTACTACAATGAGCAGTTCTTC. The chain has TRBV27 and TRBJ2-1; D perhaps matches TRBD1 (6 bases). Deletions cut 7 bases from V and 3 bases from J, with 16 bases between. The CDR3 has 15 amino acids. Germline CDR1 reads MNHEY; CDR2 reads SMNVEV (reference sequence).

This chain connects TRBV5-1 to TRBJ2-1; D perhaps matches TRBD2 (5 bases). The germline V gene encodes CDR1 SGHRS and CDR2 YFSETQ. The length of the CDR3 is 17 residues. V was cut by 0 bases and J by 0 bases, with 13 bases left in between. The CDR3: CASSLESLASSYNEQFF. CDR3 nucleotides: TGCGCCAGCAGCTTGGAGAGTCTAGCTAGCTCCTACAATGAGCAGTTCTTC.

The CDR3 loop reads CASRPSRTGNQPQHF. As DNA, the CDR3 is TGTGCCAGCAGACCTAGTCGAACGGGGAATCAGCCCCAGCATTTT. This sequence joins TRBV7-2 and TRBJ1-5; D not resolved. CDR3 length: 15 residues. Trimming took 6 bases from V and 4 from J, leaving 16 bases between them. Germline loops: CDR1 SGHTA, CDR2 FQGNSA.

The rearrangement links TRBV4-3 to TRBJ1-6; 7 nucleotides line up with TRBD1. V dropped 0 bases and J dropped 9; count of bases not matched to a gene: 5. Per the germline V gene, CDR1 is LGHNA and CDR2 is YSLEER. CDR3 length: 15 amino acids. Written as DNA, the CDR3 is TGCGCCAGCAGCCAAGACAGGGGGAGATTTTCACCCCTCCACTTT. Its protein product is CASSQDRGRFSPLHF.

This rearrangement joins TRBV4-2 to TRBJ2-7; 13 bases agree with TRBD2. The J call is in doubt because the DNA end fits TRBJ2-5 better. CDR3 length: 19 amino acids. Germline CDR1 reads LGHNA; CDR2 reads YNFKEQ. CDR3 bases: TGTGCCAGCAGCCAAGATGTCCGGACTAGCGGGGGTTTAGGGGAGACCCAGTACTTC. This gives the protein CASSQDVRTSGGLGETQYF.

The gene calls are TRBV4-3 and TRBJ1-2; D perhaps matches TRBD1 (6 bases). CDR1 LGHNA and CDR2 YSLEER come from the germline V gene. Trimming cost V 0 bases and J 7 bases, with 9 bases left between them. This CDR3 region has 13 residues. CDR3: CASSQEKGGGYTF. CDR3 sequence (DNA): TGCGCCAGCAGCCAAGAAAAAGGGGGTGGCTACACCTTC.

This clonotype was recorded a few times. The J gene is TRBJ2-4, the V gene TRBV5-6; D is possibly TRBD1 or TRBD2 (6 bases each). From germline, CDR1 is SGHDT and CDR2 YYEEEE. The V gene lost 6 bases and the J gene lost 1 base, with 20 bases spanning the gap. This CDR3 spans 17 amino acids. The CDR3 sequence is CASTEGGKLSAKNIQYF. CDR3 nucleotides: TGTGCCAGCACCGAAGGGGGGAAACTATCGGCCAAAAACATTCAGTACTTC.

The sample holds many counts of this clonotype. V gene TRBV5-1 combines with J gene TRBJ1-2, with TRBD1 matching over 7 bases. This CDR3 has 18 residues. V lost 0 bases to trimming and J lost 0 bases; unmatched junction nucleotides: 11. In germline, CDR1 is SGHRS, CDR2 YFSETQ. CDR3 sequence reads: CASSLGPTGQTTNYGYTF. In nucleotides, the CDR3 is TGCGCCAGCAGCTTGGGCCCTACGGGACAGACGACTAACTATGGCTACACCTTC.

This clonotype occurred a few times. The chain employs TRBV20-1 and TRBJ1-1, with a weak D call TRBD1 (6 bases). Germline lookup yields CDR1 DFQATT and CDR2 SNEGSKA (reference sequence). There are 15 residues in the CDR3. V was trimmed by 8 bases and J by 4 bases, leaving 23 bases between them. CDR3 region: CSHGRTAFRPTEAFF. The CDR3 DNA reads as TGCAGTCATGGCAGGACAGCGTTCCGTCCCACTGAAGCTTTCTTT.

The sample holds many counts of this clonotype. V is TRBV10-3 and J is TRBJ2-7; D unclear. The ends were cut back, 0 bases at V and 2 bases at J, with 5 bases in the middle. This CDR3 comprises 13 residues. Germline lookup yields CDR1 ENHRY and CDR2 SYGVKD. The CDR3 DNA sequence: TGTGCCATCAGTGAGTCCGGGCCCTACGAGCAGTACTTC. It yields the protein CAISESGPYEQYF.

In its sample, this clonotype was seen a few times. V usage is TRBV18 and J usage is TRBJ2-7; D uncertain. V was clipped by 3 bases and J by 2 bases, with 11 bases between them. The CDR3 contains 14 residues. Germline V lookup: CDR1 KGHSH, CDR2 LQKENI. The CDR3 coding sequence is TGTGCCAGCTCACCCTCAGTTGTTACCTACGAGCAGTACTTC. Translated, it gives CASSPSVVTYEQYF.

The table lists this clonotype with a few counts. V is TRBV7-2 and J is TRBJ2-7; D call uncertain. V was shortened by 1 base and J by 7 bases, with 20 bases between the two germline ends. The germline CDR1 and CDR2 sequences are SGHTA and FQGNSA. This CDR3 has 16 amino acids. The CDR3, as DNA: TGTGCCAGCAGCTTAGGAGACTTCTCTACCTACAATGAGCAGTACTTC. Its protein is CASSLGDFSTYNEQYF.

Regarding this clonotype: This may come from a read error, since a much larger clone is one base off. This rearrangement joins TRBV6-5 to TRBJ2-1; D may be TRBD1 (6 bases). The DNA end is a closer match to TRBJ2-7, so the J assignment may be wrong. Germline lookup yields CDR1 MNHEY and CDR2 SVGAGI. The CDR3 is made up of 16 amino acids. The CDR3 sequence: CASSYPLRGGINEQYF. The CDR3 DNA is TGTGCCAGCAGTTACCCCCTAAGAGGGGGAATCAATGAGCAGTACTTC.

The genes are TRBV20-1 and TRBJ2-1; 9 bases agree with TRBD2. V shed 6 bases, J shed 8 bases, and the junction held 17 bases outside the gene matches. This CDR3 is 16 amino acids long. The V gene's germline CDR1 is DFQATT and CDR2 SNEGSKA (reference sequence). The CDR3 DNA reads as TGCAGTGCGGGGAGGAATAGCGGGGGTTTTAACGATGAGCAGTTCTTC. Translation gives CSAGRNSGGFNDEQFF.

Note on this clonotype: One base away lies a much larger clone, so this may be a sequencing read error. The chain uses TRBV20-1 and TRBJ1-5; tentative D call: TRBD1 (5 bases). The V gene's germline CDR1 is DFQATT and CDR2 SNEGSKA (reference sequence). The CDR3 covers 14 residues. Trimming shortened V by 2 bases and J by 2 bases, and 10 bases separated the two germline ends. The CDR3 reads CSARQGFGNQPQHF. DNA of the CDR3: TGCAGTGCTAGACAGGGTTTCGGCAATCAGCCCCAGCATTTT.

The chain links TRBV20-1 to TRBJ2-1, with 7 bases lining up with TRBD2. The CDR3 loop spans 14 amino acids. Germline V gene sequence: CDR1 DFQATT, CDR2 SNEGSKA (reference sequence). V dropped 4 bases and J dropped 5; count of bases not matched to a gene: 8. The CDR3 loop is CSATNGGTDNEQFF. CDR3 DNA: TGCAGTGCTACTAACGGGGGGACCGACAATGAGCAGTTCTTC.

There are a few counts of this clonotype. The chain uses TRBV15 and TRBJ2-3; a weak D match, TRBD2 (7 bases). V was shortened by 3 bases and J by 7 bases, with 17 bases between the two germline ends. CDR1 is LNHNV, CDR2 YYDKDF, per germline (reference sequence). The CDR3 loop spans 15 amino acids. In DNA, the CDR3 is TGTGCCACCAGCAGCTTTAAGGGGGGACTAAATACGCAGTATTTT. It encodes CATSSFKGGLNTQYF.

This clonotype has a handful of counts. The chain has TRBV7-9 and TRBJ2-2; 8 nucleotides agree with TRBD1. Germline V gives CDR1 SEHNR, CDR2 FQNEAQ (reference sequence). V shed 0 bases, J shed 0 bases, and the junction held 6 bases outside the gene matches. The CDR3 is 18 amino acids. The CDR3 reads CASSLAFRTGTNTGELFF. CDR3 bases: TGTGCCAGCAGCTTAGCGTTCCGGACAGGGACGAACACCGGGGAGCTGTTTTTT.

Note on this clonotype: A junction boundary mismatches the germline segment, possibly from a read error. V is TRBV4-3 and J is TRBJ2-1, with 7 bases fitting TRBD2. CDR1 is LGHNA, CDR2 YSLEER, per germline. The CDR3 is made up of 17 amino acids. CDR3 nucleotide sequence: TGCGCCAGCAGCCAAGCTGGGAGGGGATACTCCTACAATGGGCAGTTCTTC. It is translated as CASSQAGRGYSYNGQFF.